Listed below are T cell receptor beta chains from one sample, sequenced in a study of OX40 agonist ivuxolimab in advanced cancers. TCRdb's copy holds only in-frame clones and misses some; the assay was immunoSEQ multiplex PCR. The sample lists 100,000 to 120,000 clones; over 85% were seen once. This sample comprised CD4+ or CD8+ T cells sorted from blood, obtained in a trial of the OX40 agonist ivuxolimab. Receptors were obtained from an adult with an advanced solid tumor such as melanoma, head and neck, liver or kidney cancer. The CDR3 runs from the conserved cysteine through the conserved F or W. A D gene is named only where the DNA matches it firmly. Clone size, where shown, is once, few, many, or a class for clones that have expanded.

d_gene	j_gene	abundance	v_gene	CDR3aa	CDR3nt
NA	TRBJ1-5	once	TRBV6-5	CASSDRYSNQPQHF	TGTGCCAGCAGTGACAGATATAGCAATCAGCCCCAGCATTTT
NA	TRBJ1-1	NA	TRBV25-1	CASSEPGGRAEAFF	TGTGCCAGCAGTGAACCGGGGGGCCGGGCTGAAGCTTTCTTT
NA	TRBJ1-3	NA	TRBV9	CASSPQLLSGNTIYF	TGTGCCAGCAGCCCCCAACTACTTTCTGGAAACACCATATATTTT
TRBD1	TRBJ2-1	once	TRBV30	CAWSLNRGYNEQFF	TGTGCCTGGAGTCTTAACAGGGGATACAATGAGCAGTTCTTC
NA	TRBJ2-3	NA	TRBV5-1	CASSLTRGWDTQYF	TGCGCCAGCAGCTTGACGCGGGGATGGGATACGCAGTATTTT
NA	TRBJ1-4	once	TRBV25-1	CANRKNRVPEKLFF	TGTGCCAACAGGAAAAACAGGGTCCCTGAAAAACTGTTTTTT
TRBD1	TRBJ1-1	once	TRBV19	CASKPGQGRTEAFF	TGTGCCAGTAAGCCGGGACAGGGGCGCACTGAAGCTTTCTTT
TRBD1	TRBJ1-5	NA	TRBV5-6	CASSLDRTGGAGQPQHF	TGTGCCAGCAGCTTGGATAGGACAGGGGGCGCCGGGCAGCCCCAGCATTTT
TRBD2	TRBJ2-2	once	TRBV30	CAWSRGGTPGELFF	TGTGCCTGGAGTCGGGGAGGGACCCCCGGGGAGCTGTTTTTT
TRBD1	TRBJ2-3	NA	TRBV19	CASSLQGGSITDTQYF	TGTGCCAGTAGTCTACAGGGGGGAAGTATCACAGATACGCAGTATTTT
NA	TRBJ2-5	NA	TRBV9	CASSVELGSEETQYF	TGTGCCAGCAGCGTAGAGCTGGGGTCCGAAGAGACCCAGTACTTC
NA	TRBJ2-4	NA	TRBV15	CATSRGFSAGLTIQYF	TGTGCCACCAGCAGAGGGTTTTCAGCTGGTCTGACAATTCAGTACTTC
NA	TRBJ1-5	NA	TRBV4-2	CASSQAANQPQHF	TGTGCCAGCAGCCAAGCCGCAAATCAGCCCCAGCATTTT
NA	TRBJ1-1	NA	TRBV29-1	CSVIQAVNTEAFF	TGCAGCGTTATACAGGCTGTGAACACTGAAGCTTTCTTT
TRBD1	TRBJ1-1	NA	TRBV5-3	CARSLGTGQGPYRRNTEAFF	TGTGCCAGAAGCTTGGGAACAGGACAGGGGCCCTACAGACGTAACACTGAAGCTTTCTTT
TRBD2	TRBJ2-5	NA	TRBV2	CASSLQRGAPETQYF	TGTGCCAGCAGTTTACAGCGGGGGGCCCCAGAGACCCAGTACTTC
TRBD2	TRBJ2-1	NA	TRBV7-9	CASSPGTTYNEQFF	TGTGCCAGCAGCCCCGGGACTACTTACAATGAGCAGTTCTTC
TRBD1	TRBJ2-7	few	TRBV19	CASSPDDRVYEQYF	TGTGCCAGTAGCCCGGATGACAGGGTCTACGAGCAGTACTTC
NA	TRBJ1-5	few	TRBV2	CASSRGNQPQHF	TGTGCCAGCAGTAGGGGTAATCAGCCCCAGCATTTT
NA	TRBJ2-1	NA	TRBV19	CASSQQGRNEQFF	TGTGCCAGTAGCCAACAGGGGAGGAATGAGCAGTTCTTC
NA	TRBJ2-1	NA	TRBV4-3	CASSQDTGRYNEQFF	TGCGCCAGCAGCCAAGATACGGGCCGTTACAATGAGCAGTTCTTC
NA	TRBJ1-5	NA	TRBV27	CASSLNQPQHF	TGTGCCAGCAGTTTAAATCAGCCCCAGCATTTT
TRBD2	TRBJ2-3	NA	TRBV7-2	CASSLVGGRAVDTQYF	TGTGCCAGCAGCTTAGTGGGCGGGAGGGCCGTGGATACGCAGTATTTT
NA	TRBJ1-1	NA	TRBV18	CASSPPASMNTEAFF	TGTGCCAGCTCACCACCAGCCTCCATGAACACTGAAGCTTTCTTT
NA	TRBJ1-2	NA	TRBV10-3	CAISPIRDTLTNYGYTF	TGTGCCATCAGTCCTATCCGGGACACCCTGACTAACTATGGCTACACCTTC
NA	TRBJ1-6	NA	TRBV7-2	CASSDGQSSYNSPLHF	TGTGCCAGCAGCGATGGACAGAGCTCCTATAATTCACCCCTCCACTTT
TRBD1	TRBJ1-1	NA	TRBV25-1	CASSARQGAAEAFF	TGTGCCAGCAGTGCCCGCCAGGGGGCCGCTGAAGCTTTCTTT
TRBD1	TRBJ1-2	NA	TRBV7-9	CASSLATGELYGYTF	TGTGCCAGCAGCTTAGCGACAGGGGAACTTTATGGCTACACCTTC
NA	TRBJ1-2	NA	TRBV6-1	CASSETGDYGYTF	TGTGCCAGCAGTGAAACAGGAGACTATGGCTACACCTTC
NA	TRBJ1-2	NA	TRBV4-1	CASSPPGGVNYGYTF	TGCGCCAGCAGCCCACCCGGGGGCGTTAACTATGGCTACACCTTC
NA	TRBJ1-5	NA	TRBV14	CASSQDNGQPQHF	TGTGCCAGCAGCCAAGACAATGGACAGCCCCAGCATTTT
TRBD1	TRBJ2-2	NA	TRBV27	CASRQPGQGNTGELFF	TGTGCCAGCAGACAACCGGGACAGGGGAACACCGGGGAGCTGTTTTTT
NA	TRBJ2-1	NA	TRBV5-8	CASSLGPRGAGLF	TGTGCCAGCAGCTTGGGCCCCAGGGGCGCCGGGCTCTTC